This TCR beta chain was found in a study of blood T cell repertoires in COVID-19. The V gene's germline CDR1 is SNHLY and CDR2 FYNNEI. The V segment lost 6 bases and the J segment 7 bases; nucleotides outside the gene matches: 7. The CDR3 loop spans 14 amino acids. Profiled with immunoSEQ multiplex PCR; TCRdb holds only in-frame clones, not every one. The sample contains 250,000 or so clones, 75% to 90% of which appear only once. This TCR came from a woman in her 40s who had been exposed to COVID-19. The sequenced sample was PBMCs or T cells enriched from blood (not recorded which). The genes are TRBV2 and TRBJ1-2; TRBD1 matches 11 bases. This CDR3 reads CASRGTGGFSGYTF. CDR3 coding DNA: TGTGCCAGCAGGGGGACAGGGGGATTCAGTGGCTACACCTTC.